One sample yielded the 3 T cell receptor beta chains listed below, sequenced in a study of blood T cell repertoires in COVID-19. The table came from immunoSEQ multiplex PCR; TCRdb's copy has only in-frame clones and leaves some out. Among more than 300,000 clones listed, about four fifths were seen once. The material sequenced was PBMCs or T cells enriched from blood (not recorded which). The source of these receptors is a woman between 45 and 65 years old who had recovered from COVID-19.

The chain links TRBV9 to TRBJ1-1; D may be TRBD1 (6 bases). From germline, CDR1 is SGDLS and CDR2 YYNGEE. The germline V and J ends were trimmed by 0 bases and 4 bases, with 13 bases remaining between them. The CDR3 runs to 15 residues. CDR3 sequence: CASSVGGGSITEAFF. CDR3 DNA sequence: TGTGCCAGCAGCGTAGGAGGGGGATCGATCACTGAAGCTTTCTTT.

Comments on this clone: The same CDR3 also results from other DNA sequences found in this sample. CDR3 protein: CASSIGDRVNTEAFF. CDR3 nucleotides: TGTGCCAGTAGTATAGGTGACAGGGTAAACACTGAAGCTTTCTTT. J is TRBJ1-1 and V is TRBV19, with 7 bases lining up with TRBD1. The CDR3 runs 15 residues. From germline, CDR1 is LNHDA and CDR2 SQIVND (reference sequence). The V segment lost 1 base and the J segment 2 bases; nucleotides outside the gene matches: 4.

The chain joins TRBV7-9 to TRBJ2-7; possibly TRBD2 for D (6 bases). This CDR3 contains 13 residues. Trimming left V 4 bases short and J 1 base short, with 8 bases between. The germline V gene has CDR1 SEHNR and CDR2 FQNEAQ (reference sequence). Written as DNA, the CDR3 is TGTGCCAGCAGCTCGCGGGGTTCCTACGAGCAGTACTTC. Translation gives CASSSRGSYEQYF. Looking up the rest from reference TRBV7-9 and TRBJ2-7 gives the full variable domain: DTGVSQNPRHKITKRGQNVTFRCDPISEHNRLYWYRQTLGQGPEFLTYFQNEAQLEKSRLLSDRFSAERPKGSFSTLEIQRTEQGDSAMYLCASSSRGSYEQYFGPGTRLTVT.